The sample holds a few counts of the clone carrying this T cell receptor (beta chain). The use of a sample-barcoded 5' primer and a J-beta primer mix characterized a second PCR of about 7 to 12 cycles. The authors tagged each cDNA molecule using a template-switch adaptor with 12 random nucleotides. In TCRdb, the 5' RACE reads were re-called with MiXCR into one record per CDR3 protein. This repertoire shows about 570,000 distinct CDR3 sequences, 25% to 30% found once; its top ten account for under 20%. V shed 1 base and J shed 2 bases, with 6 bases lying between them. Germline V gene data show CDR1 as KGHSH and CDR2 as LQKENI. The CDR3 covers 15 residues. This entry comes from a study of blood T cells in healthy people across ages.

The gene calls are TRBV18 and TRBJ2-6, with D maybe TRBD1 (5 bases). The receptor comes from a woman between 65 and 79 years old in good health. Sequenced sample: blood. CDR3: CASSPLRAGANVLTF. The CDR3 bases are TGTGCCAGCTCACCACTCAGGGCTGGGGCCAACGTCCTGACTTTC.